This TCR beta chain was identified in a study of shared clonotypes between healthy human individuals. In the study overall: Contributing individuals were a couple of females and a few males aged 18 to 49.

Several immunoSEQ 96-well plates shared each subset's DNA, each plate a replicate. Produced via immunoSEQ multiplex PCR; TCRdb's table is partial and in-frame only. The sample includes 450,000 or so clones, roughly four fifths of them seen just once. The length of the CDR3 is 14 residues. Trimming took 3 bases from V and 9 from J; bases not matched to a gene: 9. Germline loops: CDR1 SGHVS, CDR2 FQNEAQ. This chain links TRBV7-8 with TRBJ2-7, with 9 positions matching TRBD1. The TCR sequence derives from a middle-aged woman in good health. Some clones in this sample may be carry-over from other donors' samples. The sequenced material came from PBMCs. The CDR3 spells CASSFWDRAISQYF. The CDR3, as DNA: TGTGCCAGCAGCTTCTGGGACAGGGCTATTTCGCAGTACTTC.